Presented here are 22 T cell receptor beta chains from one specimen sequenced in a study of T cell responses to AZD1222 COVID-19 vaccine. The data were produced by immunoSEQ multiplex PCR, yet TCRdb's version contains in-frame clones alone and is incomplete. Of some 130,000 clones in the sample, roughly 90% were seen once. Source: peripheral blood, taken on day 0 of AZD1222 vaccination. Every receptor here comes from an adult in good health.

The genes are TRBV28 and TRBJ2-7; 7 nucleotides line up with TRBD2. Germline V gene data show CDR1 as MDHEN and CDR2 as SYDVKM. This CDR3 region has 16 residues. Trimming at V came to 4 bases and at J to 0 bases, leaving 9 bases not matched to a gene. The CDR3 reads CASSSQRDYNSYEQYF. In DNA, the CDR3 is TGTGCCAGCAGTTCACAACGGGACTACAACTCCTACGAGCAGTACTTC.

The CDR3, as DNA: TGTGCCAGCAGTGGGGATATACAGGGGAAGGGGACTAATGAAAAACTGTTTTTT. Translation gives CASSGDIQGKGTNEKLFF. The chain employs TRBV2 and TRBJ1-4, with 7 bases matching TRBD1. Germline CDR1 is SNHLY and CDR2 is FYNNEI. Germline trimming cut 4 bases from V and 2 bases from J; bases unmatched to any gene: 13. The CDR3 totals 18 residues.

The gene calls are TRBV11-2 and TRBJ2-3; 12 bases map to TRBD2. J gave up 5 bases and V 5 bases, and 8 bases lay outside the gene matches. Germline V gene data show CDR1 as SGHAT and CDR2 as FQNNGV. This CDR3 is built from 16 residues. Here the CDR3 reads CASSPGELAGGDTQYF. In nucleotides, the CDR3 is TGTGCCAGCAGCCCGGGAGAACTAGCGGGGGGAGATACGCAGTATTTT. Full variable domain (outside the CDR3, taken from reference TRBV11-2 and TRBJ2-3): EAGVAQSPRYKIIEKRQSVAFWCNPISGHATLYWYQQILGQGPKLLIQFQNNGVVDDSQLPKDRFSAERLKGVDSTLKIQPAKLEDSAVYLCASSPGELAGGDTQYFGPGTRLTVL.

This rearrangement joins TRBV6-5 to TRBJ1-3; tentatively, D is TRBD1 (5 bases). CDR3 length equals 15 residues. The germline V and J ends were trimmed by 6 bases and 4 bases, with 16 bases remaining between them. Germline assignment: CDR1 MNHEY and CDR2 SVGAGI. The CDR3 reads CASRTGGWKGNTIYF. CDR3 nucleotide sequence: TGTGCCAGCAGAACCGGGGGTTGGAAAGGAAACACCATATATTTT.

The CDR3 spells CASSQSLARSYNEQFF. The CDR3 DNA follows: TGCGCCAGCAGCCAATCGCTGGCTAGGTCCTACAATGAGCAGTTCTTC. The V call is TRBV4-1, the J call TRBJ2-1; no firm D call. This CDR3 is 16 amino acids long. Per the germline V gene, CDR1 is MGHRA and CDR2 is YSYEKL. With 2 bases removed from V and 1 base from J, the gap between germline ends came to 12 bases.

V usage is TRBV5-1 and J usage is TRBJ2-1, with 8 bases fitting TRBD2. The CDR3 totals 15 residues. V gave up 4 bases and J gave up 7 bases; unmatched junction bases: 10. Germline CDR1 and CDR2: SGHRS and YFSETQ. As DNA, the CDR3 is TGCGCCAGCAGCCAGCCTAGCGGGCGGGCGAATGAGCAGTTCTTC. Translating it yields CASSQPSGRANEQFF.

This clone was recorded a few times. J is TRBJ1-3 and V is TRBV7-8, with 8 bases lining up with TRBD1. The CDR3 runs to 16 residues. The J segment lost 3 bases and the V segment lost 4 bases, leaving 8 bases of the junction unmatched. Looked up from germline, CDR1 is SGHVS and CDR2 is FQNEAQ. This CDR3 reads CASSSRDRGYGNTIYF. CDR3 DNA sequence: TGTGCCAGCAGCTCTCGAGACAGGGGTTATGGAAACACCATATATTTT.

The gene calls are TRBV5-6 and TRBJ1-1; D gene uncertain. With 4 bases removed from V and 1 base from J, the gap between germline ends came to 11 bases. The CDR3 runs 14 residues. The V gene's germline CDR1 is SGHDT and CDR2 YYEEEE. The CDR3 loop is CASSPPTRNTEAFF. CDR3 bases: TGTGCCAGCAGCCCCCCGACGAGGAACACTGAAGCTTTCTTT.

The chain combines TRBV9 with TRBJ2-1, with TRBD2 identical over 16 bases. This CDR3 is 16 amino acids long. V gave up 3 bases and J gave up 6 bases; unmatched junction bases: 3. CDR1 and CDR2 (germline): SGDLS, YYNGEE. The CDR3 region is CASSAGTSGGANEQFF. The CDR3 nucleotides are TGTGCCAGCAGCGCGGGGACTAGCGGGGGGGCCAATGAGCAGTTCTTC.

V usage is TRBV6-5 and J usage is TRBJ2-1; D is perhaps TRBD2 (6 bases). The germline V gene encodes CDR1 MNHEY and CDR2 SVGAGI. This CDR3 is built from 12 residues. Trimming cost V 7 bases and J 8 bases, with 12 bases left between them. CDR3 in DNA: TGTGCCAGCAACAGTTGGGAGGATGAGCAGTTCTTC. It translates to CASNSWEDEQFF.

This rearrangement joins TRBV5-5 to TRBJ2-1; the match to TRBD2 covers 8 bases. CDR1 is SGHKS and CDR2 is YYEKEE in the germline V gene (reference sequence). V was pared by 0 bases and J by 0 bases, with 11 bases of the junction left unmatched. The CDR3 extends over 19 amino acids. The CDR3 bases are TGTGCCAGCAGCTTGGTGGGTAGCGGGAACCCTAGCTCCTACAATGAGCAGTTCTTC. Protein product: CASSLVGSGNPSSYNEQFF.

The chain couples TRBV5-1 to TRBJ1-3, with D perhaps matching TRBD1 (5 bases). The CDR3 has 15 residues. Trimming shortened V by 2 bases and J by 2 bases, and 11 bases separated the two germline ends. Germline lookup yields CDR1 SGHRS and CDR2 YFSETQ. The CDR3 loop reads CASSFGGGTGNTIYF. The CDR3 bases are TGCGCCAGCAGCTTCGGGGGAGGAACTGGAAACACCATATATTTT.

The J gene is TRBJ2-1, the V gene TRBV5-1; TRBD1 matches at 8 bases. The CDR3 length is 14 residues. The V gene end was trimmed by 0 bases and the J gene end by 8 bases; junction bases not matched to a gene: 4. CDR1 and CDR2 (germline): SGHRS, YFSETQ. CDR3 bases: TGCGCCAGCAGCTTGGCGACAGGGGCCGATGAGCAGTTCTTC. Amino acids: CASSLATGADEQFF.

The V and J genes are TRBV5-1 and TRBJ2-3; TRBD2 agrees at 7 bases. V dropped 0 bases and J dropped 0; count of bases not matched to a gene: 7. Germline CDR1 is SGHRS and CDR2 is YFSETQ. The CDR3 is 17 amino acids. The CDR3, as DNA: TGCGCCAGCAGCTTGGCCCCACTAGCGAGTAGCACAGATACGCAGTATTTT. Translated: CASSLAPLASSTDTQYF.

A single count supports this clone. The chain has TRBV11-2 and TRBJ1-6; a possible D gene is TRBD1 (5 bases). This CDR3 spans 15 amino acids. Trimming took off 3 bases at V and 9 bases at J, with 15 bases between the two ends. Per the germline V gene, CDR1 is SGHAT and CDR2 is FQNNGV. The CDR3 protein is CASSFQGAEGSPLHF. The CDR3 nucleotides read TGTGCCAGCAGCTTTCAGGGTGCGGAAGGTTCACCCCTCCACTTT.

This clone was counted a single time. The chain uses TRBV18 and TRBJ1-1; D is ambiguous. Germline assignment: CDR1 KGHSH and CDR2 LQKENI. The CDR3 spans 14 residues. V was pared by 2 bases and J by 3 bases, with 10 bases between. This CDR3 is CASSPSFDYTEAFF. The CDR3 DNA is TGTGCCAGCTCACCAAGTTTCGATTACACTGAAGCTTTCTTT.

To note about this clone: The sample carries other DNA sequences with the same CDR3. In nucleotides, the CDR3 is TGTGCCAGCAGTCTAATGAACACTGAAGCTTTCTTT. This translates into CASSLMNTEAFF. The chain links TRBV28 to TRBJ1-1; D is unresolved. The germline gives CDR1 MDHEN, CDR2 SYDVKM. The CDR3 spans 12 residues. The V and J ends lost 5 bases and 0 bases respectively, with 4 bases between them.

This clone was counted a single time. The CDR3 region is CASSFLAQGPLNTFF. The DNA of the CDR3 is TGTGCCAGCAGCTTCTTGGCACAGGGCCCCCTGAATACTTTCTTT. The V call is TRBV5-6, the J call TRBJ1-1; tentative D call: TRBD1 (6 bases). The germline V and J ends were trimmed by 2 bases and 12 bases, with 23 bases remaining between them. CDR3 length: 15 residues. CDR1 is SGHDT, CDR2 YYEEEE, per germline.

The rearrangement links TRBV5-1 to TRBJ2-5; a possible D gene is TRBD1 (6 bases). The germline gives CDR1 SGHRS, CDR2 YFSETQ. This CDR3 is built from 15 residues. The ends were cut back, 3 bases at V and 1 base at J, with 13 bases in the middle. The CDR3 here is CASSSEQGPQETQYF. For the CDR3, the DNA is TGCGCCAGCAGCTCCGAACAGGGACCCCAAGAGACCCAGTACTTC.

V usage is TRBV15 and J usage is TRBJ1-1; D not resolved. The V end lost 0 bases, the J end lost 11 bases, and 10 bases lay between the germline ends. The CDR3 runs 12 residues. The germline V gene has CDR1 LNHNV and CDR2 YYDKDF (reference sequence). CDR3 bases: TGTGCCACCAGCAGAGACTTCTCATCCGCTTTCTTT. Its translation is CATSRDFSSAFF.

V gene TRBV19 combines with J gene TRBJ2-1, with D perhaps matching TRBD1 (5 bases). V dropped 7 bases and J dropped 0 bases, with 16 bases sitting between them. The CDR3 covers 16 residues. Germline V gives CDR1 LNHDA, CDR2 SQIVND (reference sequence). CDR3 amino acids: CASTVWGGRSYNEQFF. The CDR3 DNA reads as TGTGCCAGTACGGTGTGGGGCGGACGCTCCTACAATGAGCAGTTCTTC.

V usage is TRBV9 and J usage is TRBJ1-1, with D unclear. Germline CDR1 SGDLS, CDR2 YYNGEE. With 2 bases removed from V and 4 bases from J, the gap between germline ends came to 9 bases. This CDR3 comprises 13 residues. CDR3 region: CASSVGSRTEAFF. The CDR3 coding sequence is TGTGCCAGCAGCGTTGGCAGCCGCACTGAAGCTTTCTTT.